This TCR beta chain was identified in a study of identical twins. Overall study findings and caveats: Out-of-frame TCR alpha sharing in monozygotic twins exceeded recombination model predictions. The analysis was cross-sectional rather than longitudinal within donors.

To note about this clonotype: The target antigen is unknown.

Template switching added a universal primer site; cDNA carried unique molecular identifiers. TCRdb reprocessed the 5' RACE reads with MiXCR, giving one entry per CDR3 protein. Of hundreds of thousands of distinct CDR3 sequences listed, under 9% are singletons. V dropped 0 bases and J dropped 6 bases, with 12 bases sitting between them. The CDR3 contains 14 residues. Per the germline V gene, CDR1 is SGHRS and CDR2 is YFSETQ. The sample was also reused in another study, on yellow fever vaccine responses in identical twins. From that report: The authors reported partly convergent, partly personalized vaccine responses in identical twins.

This chain uses TRBV5-1 with TRBJ1-2; D not certain. This sequence was found in a young woman in good health. The sequenced material came from PBMCs. Written as DNA, the CDR3 is TGCGCCAGCAGCTTGGTGCGAGGGAGTGATGGCTACACCTTC. This sequence encodes CASSLVRGSDGYTF.